This T cell receptor (beta chain) appears in the sequencing data of a study of vaccination effects on CD4 cells after COVID-19. Using immunoSEQ multiplex PCR, the repertoire was profiled, and TCRdb retains in-frame clones only, with some absent. This sample has around 45,000 clones, with about 76% found just once. The CDR3 has 13 amino acids. CDR1 and CDR2 (germline): SNHLY, FYNNEI. Deletions cut 0 bases from V and 5 bases from J, with 4 bases between. This clone came up a few times. No antigen is known for it. Having been cultured for about ten days, the cells underwent CD4+ T cell isolation. This receptor was taken from a human donor who had a prior SARS-CoV-2 infection. The sequencing here drew on CD4+ T cells from PBMCs cultured without peptide, taken before COVID-19 vaccination. The genes are TRBV2 and TRBJ2-2; D remains ambiguous. CDR3 region: CASSEAWTGELFF. The CDR3 nucleotides read TGTGCCAGCAGTGAAGCGTGGACCGGGGAGCTGTTTTTT.